These 25 T cell receptor beta chains came from one sample sequenced in a study of CD8+ T cells in alopecia areata. Treatment denoted: oral pan-JAK inhibitor, 5-10 mg twice daily. After isolation, RNA underwent reverse transcription to generate cDNA as the sequencing template. Assay used: immunoSEQ multiplex PCR; TCRdb lists only in-frame clones, some missing. The sample has about 210,000 clones; approximately 65% are singletons. The sequencing used CD4+ T cells sorted from blood, collected at approximately week 42, from a patient treated with tofacitinib. All receptors come from a human donor with alopecia areata.

The rearrangement joins TRBV12-5 to TRBJ2-2, with 7 nucleotides matching TRBD1. The CDR3 contains 13 residues. Trimming cost V 9 bases and J 7 bases; bases outside gene matches: 8. Germline CDR1 and CDR2: LGHNT and FRNRAP. The CDR3, as DNA: TGTGCTAGCAATCCACAGGGGAACGGGGAGCTGTTTTTT. Translation: CASNPQGNGELFF.

The gene calls are TRBV10-2 and TRBJ1-1, with a weak D call TRBD1 (6 bases). Germline V gene lookup returns CDR1 WSHSY and CDR2 SAAADI. Trimming pared 6 bases from V and 2 bases from J, leaving 16 bases between. The CDR3 covers 15 residues. The CDR3 sequence is CASSLTGIGNTEAFF. The CDR3 DNA sequence: TGCGCCAGCAGCCTGACAGGAATCGGAAACACTGAAGCTTTCTTT.

The rearrangement joins TRBV10-3 to TRBJ2-5; no definite D call. The ends were cut back, 5 bases at V and 0 bases at J, with 4 bases in the middle. Germline V gene sequence: CDR1 ENHRY, CDR2 SYGVKD. The CDR3 runs to 12 residues. Here the CDR3 reads CAISRNQETQYF. CDR3 nucleotide sequence: TGTGCCATCAGTCGGAACCAAGAGACCCAGTACTTC.

Only one count was recorded for this clone. The rearrangement uses TRBV5-1 and TRBJ2-7; 8 positions agree with TRBD1. CDR1 and CDR2 (germline): SGHRS, YFSETQ. The CDR3 is made up of 15 amino acids. The V and J ends lost 2 bases and 7 bases, in that order; junction bases with no gene match: 11. DNA for the CDR3: TGCGCCAGCAGCTTAGAGGGACAGGAATGGGGTGAGCAGTACTTC. Amino acids: CASSLEGQEWGEQYF.

This sequence joins TRBV7-3 and TRBJ2-6, with no clear D. Trimming removed 2 bases from V and 2 bases from J, with 7 bases in between. This CDR3 is built from 15 residues. Germline CDR1 is SGHTA and CDR2 is FQGTGA. The CDR3 region has the DNA TGTGCCAGCAGCTTAGGTGGGACTGGGGCCAACGTCCTGACTTTC. It yields the protein CASSLGGTGANVLTF.

This chain uses TRBV29-1 with TRBJ2-2, with D hard to call. Germline CDR1 SQVTM, CDR2 ANQGSEA. The CDR3 has 14 residues. The ends were cut back, 6 bases at V and 1 base at J, with 12 bases in the middle. The CDR3 is CSVLTAGNTGELFF. CDR3 in DNA: TGCAGCGTCCTCACGGCCGGGAACACCGGGGAGCTGTTTTTT.

This clone has a handful of counts. The chain carries TRBV19 and TRBJ2-2; no reliable D call. Between the trimmed V and J ends, which lost 7 bases and 5 bases, there was a span of 11 bases. The CDR3 contains 13 residues. Germline CDR1 reads LNHDA; CDR2 reads SQIVND (reference sequence). The CDR3, as DNA: TGTGCCAGTACCCCGGATCCTACCGGGGAGCTGTTTTTT. This codes for CASTPDPTGELFF.

This rearrangement joins TRBV29-1 to TRBJ2-3; D is possibly TRBD1 (5 bases). The CDR3 contains 14 residues. Germline V lookup: CDR1 SQVTM, CDR2 ANQGSEA. The V and J ends lost 1 base and 6 bases respectively, with 14 bases between them. CDR3 in amino acids: CSVEGGRALDTQYF. DNA of the CDR3: TGCAGCGTTGAAGGGGGCAGGGCCTTGGATACGCAGTATTTT.

The chain employs TRBV29-1 and TRBJ2-7; 10 bases agree with TRBD1. Germline trimming cut 7 bases from V and 1 base from J; bases unmatched to any gene: 7. Germline CDR1 and CDR2: SQVTM and ANQGSEA. The CDR3 spans 14 residues. CDR3 sequence (DNA): TGCAGCGCCCAGACAGGGGGCGCTTCCTACGAGCAGTACTTC. Translated: CSAQTGGASYEQYF.

J is TRBJ1-1 and V is TRBV29-1; D is unclear. The CDR3 covers 10 residues. Trimming shortened V by 7 bases and J by 5 bases, and 8 bases separated the two germline ends. Germline values: CDR1 SQVTM, CDR2 ANQGSEA. The DNA of the CDR3 is TGCAGCGGTCAGTTTACTGAAGCTTTCTTT. This gives the protein CSGQFTEAFF.

The chain carries TRBV5-1 and TRBJ2-1; maybe TRBD2 (6 bases). CDR1 and CDR2 (germline): SGHRS, YFSETQ. This CDR3 spans 14 amino acids. Deletions cut 0 bases from V and 5 bases from J, with 9 bases between. This CDR3 reads CASSLGRGDNEQFF. CDR3 DNA sequence: TGCGCCAGCAGCTTGGGGCGGGGCGACAATGAGCAGTTCTTC. The entire variable domain, with the rest obtained from reference TRBV5-1 and TRBJ2-1, is as follows: KAGVTQTPRYLIKTRGQQVTLSCSPISGHRSVSWYQQTPGQGLQFLFEYFSETQRNKGNFPGRFSGRQFSNSRSEMNVSTLELGDSALYLCASSLGRGDNEQFFGPGTRLTVL.

The J gene is TRBJ1-2, the V gene TRBV29-1; D uncertain. The CDR3 is 11 amino acids. In germline, CDR1 is SQVTM, CDR2 ANQGSEA. Trimming pared 4 bases from V and 6 bases from J, leaving 9 bases between. CDR3 nucleotide sequence: TGCAGCGTTGGGGCAGACCATGGCTACACCTTC. This codes for CSVGADHGYTF.

This clone was seen a handful of times. The chain recombines TRBV11-2 with TRBJ2-1; maybe TRBD2 (6 bases). The V end was cut by 4 bases, the J end by 5 bases, with 9 bases between. This CDR3 has 13 amino acids. Per the germline V gene, CDR1 is SGHAT and CDR2 is FQNNGV. The CDR3 nucleotides read TGTGCCAGCAGCTCTGGGAGGAACAATGAGCAGTTCTTC. Its protein product is CASSSGRNNEQFF. The complete variable domain, with remaining parts taken from reference TRBV11-2 and TRBJ2-1, reads EAGVAQSPRYKIIEKRQSVAFWCNPISGHATLYWYQQILGQGPKLLIQFQNNGVVDDSQLPKDRFSAERLKGVDSTLKIQPAKLEDSAVYLCASSSGRNNEQFFGPGTRLTVL.

The V call is TRBV6-5, the J call TRBJ1-2; 8 nucleotides align to TRBD1. The CDR3 consists of 13 residues. V lost 4 bases and J lost 4; bases outside the gene matches: 2. Germline CDR1 and CDR2: MNHEY and SVGAGI. CDR3 DNA: TGTGCCAGCAGTTTGGGGACAGGCTATGGCTACACCTTC. Translated: CASSLGTGYGYTF.

The rearrangement joins TRBV6-1 to TRBJ1-5; 10 bases are shared with TRBD1. The CDR3 sequence is 16 residues long. Trimming removed 3 bases from V and 2 bases from J; junction bases left unmatched: 4. The V gene's germline CDR1 is MNHNS and CDR2 SASEGT. The CDR3 region has the DNA TGTGCCAGCAGTGACCGGGACAGGGGAGGCAATCAGCCCCAGCATTTT. Protein: CASSDRDRGGNQPQHF.

This clone was found a few times. The rearrangement joins TRBV5-1 to TRBJ2-7, with D possibly TRBD1 on 5 matching bases. V was shortened by 4 bases and J by 2 bases, with 7 bases between the two germline ends. The CDR3 covers 12 residues. Germline V gene data show CDR1 as SGHRS and CDR2 as YFSETQ. The CDR3 nucleotides are TGCGCCAGCAGCCCGGACACCTACGAGCAGTACTTC. Protein sequence: CASSPDTYEQYF.

The chain uses TRBV4-3 and TRBJ2-1; TRBD2 agrees at 11 bases. J gave up 0 bases and V 0 bases, and 4 bases lay outside the gene matches. The germline V gene encodes CDR1 LGHNA and CDR2 YSLEER. The CDR3 has 18 residues. The CDR3, as DNA: TGCGCCAGCAGCCAAGATCCTAGCGGGGGGAGCTCCTACAATGAGCAGTTCTTC. Translated, it gives CASSQDPSGGSSYNEQFF.

This clone was counted only a few times. The chain employs TRBV5-1 and TRBJ2-3, with 11 bases that match TRBD1. The CDR3 loop spans 17 amino acids. V shed 4 bases and J 0 bases; nucleotides not matched to a gene: 7. Germline V gene lookup returns CDR1 SGHRS and CDR2 YFSETQ. The CDR3 nucleotides read TGCGCCAGCAGCCAGACGGGACAGGGGGATAGCACAGATACGCAGTATTTT. It yields the protein CASSQTGQGDSTDTQYF.

This chain joins TRBV29-1 and TRBJ2-7; a weak D match, TRBD2 (6 bases). This CDR3 region has 15 residues. V lost 4 bases and J lost 0, with 16 bases in between. CDR1 and CDR2 from the germline V gene are SQVTM and ANQGSEA. This CDR3 reads CSVGMAGKISYEQYF. DNA for the CDR3: TGCAGCGTTGGGATGGCGGGGAAGATCTCCTACGAGCAGTACTTC.

The rearrangement uses TRBV4-3 and TRBJ2-7; D could derive from TRBD1 or TRBD2 (5 bases each). Germline V gene lookup returns CDR1 LGHNA and CDR2 YSLEER. The CDR3 covers 15 residues. V shed 0 bases and J shed 6 bases, with 15 bases lying between them. This CDR3 is CASSQDVRGRGEQYF. In DNA form, the CDR3 reads TGCGCCAGCAGCCAAGACGTCCGGGGAAGGGGCGAGCAGTACTTC.

This clone has just a few counts. This chain joins TRBV6-5 and TRBJ1-1; TRBD1 might be the D (5 bases). The V end was cut by 11 bases, the J end by 0 bases, with 16 bases between. In germline, CDR1 is MNHEY, CDR2 SVGAGI. The CDR3 has 14 amino acids. In DNA form, the CDR3 reads TGTGCCGGGAGGACCGGGGCCTTGAACACTGAAGCTTTCTTT. The encoded protein is CAGRTGALNTEAFF.

The chain links TRBV30 to TRBJ1-1, with D perhaps matching TRBD1 (6 bases). The V gene's germline CDR1 is GTSNPN and CDR2 SVGIG (reference sequence). Trimming removed 3 bases from V and 0 bases from J, with 14 bases in between. The CDR3 is 15 residues long. CDR3 region: CAWSGPGHLNTEAFF. The CDR3 DNA follows: TGTGCCTGGAGCGGGCCGGGACACTTGAACACTGAAGCTTTCTTT.

Notes on this clone: The same CDR3 can be traced to other DNA sequences in this sample. The chain carries TRBV29-1 and TRBJ1-2, with 11 nucleotides matching TRBD1. Germline V CDR1 and CDR2: SQVTM, ANQGSEA. CDR3 length equals 13 residues. Trimming removed 6 bases from V and 3 bases from J; junction bases left unmatched: 3. The CDR3 DNA reads TGCAGCGTCGGGACAGGGGGGGACTATGGCTACACCTTC. Translation: CSVGTGGDYGYTF.

This chain uses TRBV5-1 with TRBJ2-5, with D perhaps TRBD1 (6 bases). The assigned J gene may be wrong: the sequence end matches TRBJ2-7 better. The CDR3 has 14 amino acids. The germline V gene encodes CDR1 SGHRS and CDR2 YFSETQ. The CDR3 protein is CASRQGGSSYEQYF. The CDR3 bases are TGCGCCAGCAGACAAGGGGGAAGCTCCTACGAGCAGTACTTC.

V gene TRBV30 combines with J gene TRBJ1-6; no clear D gene. Trimming shortened V by 2 bases and J by 6 bases, and 8 bases separated the two germline ends. Germline V lookup: CDR1 GTSNPN, CDR2 SVGIG (reference sequence). The CDR3 has 13 residues. The chain's CDR3 is CAWSSGGNSPLHF. CDR3 DNA sequence: TGTGCCTGGAGTTCAGGAGGTAATTCACCCCTCCACTTT.